These 7 T cell receptor beta chains share one sample of origin, sequenced in a study of STAT5B mutations in CD4+ large granular lymphocyte leukemia. TCRdb's copy holds only in-frame clones and misses some; the assay was immunoSEQ multiplex PCR. The repertoire has fewer than 25,000 clones, 82% of them found once; the top ten carry around 8.6%. What was sequenced was CD4+ T cells from blood buffy coats. The origin of the receptors is a human donor in good health.

The chain links TRBV5-1 to TRBJ2-2; 10 nucleotides agree with TRBD1. The germline gives CDR1 SGHRS, CDR2 YFSETQ. The junction had 9 bases not matched to a gene; V was cut back by 3 bases and J by 7 bases. This CDR3 has 16 residues. CDR3 sequence (DNA): TGCGCCAGCAGCTCGACGACAGGGGGCCTTGGCGGGGAGCTGTTTTTT. This sequence encodes CASSSTTGGLGGELFF. The variable domain in full, completed from reference TRBV5-1 and TRBJ2-2, reads KAGVTQTPRYLIKTRGQQVTLSCSPISGHRSVSWYQQTPGQGLQFLFEYFSETQRNKGNFPGRFSGRQFSNSRSEMNVSTLELGDSALYLCASSSTTGGLGGELFFGEGSRLTVL.

This clone was seen just once. The rearrangement joins TRBV4-3 to TRBJ2-2; a possible D gene is TRBD1 (5 bases). Germline loops: CDR1 LGHNA, CDR2 YSLEER. Trimming took 3 bases from V and 6 from J, leaving 11 bases between them. The CDR3 is made up of 14 amino acids. CDR3 protein: CASSHGLGAGELFF. Here the CDR3 DNA reads TGCGCCAGCAGCCACGGGCTAGGGGCCGGGGAGCTGTTTTTT.

This sequence joins TRBV6-5 and TRBJ2-5, with unresolved D. The CDR3 runs to 12 residues. Germline CDR1 is MNHEY and CDR2 is SVGAGI. The V gene lost 8 bases and the J gene lost 2 bases, with 9 bases spanning the gap. The DNA for the CDR3 is TGTGCCAGCGCAGCAGTTCAAGAGACCCAGTACTTC. It is translated as CASAAVQETQYF.

The V gene is TRBV5-8, the J gene TRBJ2-6; no clear D. Germline-derived CDR1 and CDR2 are SGHTS and YDEGEE. Trimming shortened V by 2 bases and J by 1 base, and 10 bases separated the two germline ends. The CDR3 totals 16 residues. CDR3 nucleotides: TGTGCCAGCAGCTTCGGCCACGGGTCTGGGGCCAACGTCCTGACTTTC. Its translation: CASSFGHGSGANVLTF. The variable domain in full, completed from reference TRBV5-8 and TRBJ2-6, reads EAGVTQSPTHLIKTRGQQATLRCSPISGHTSVYWYQQALGLGLQFLLWYDEGEERNRGNFPPRFSGRQFPNYSSELNVNALELEDSALYLCASSFGHGSGANVLTFGAGSRLTVL.

V is TRBV5-6 and J is TRBJ2-3, with 8 nucleotides matching TRBD2. Germline CDR1 reads SGHDT; CDR2 reads YYEEEE. The ends lost 0 bases at V and 4 bases at J; junction bases unmatched: 4. This CDR3 has 15 residues. The CDR3 sequence: CASSLDRGGSDTQYF. The CDR3 coding sequence is TGTGCCAGCAGCTTGGACCGGGGGGGTTCAGATACGCAGTATTTT. Full variable domain (remainder filled in from reference TRBV5-6 and TRBJ2-3): DAGVTQSPTHLIKTRGQQVTLRCSPKSGHDTVSWYQQALGQGPQFIFQYYEEEERQRGNFPDRFSGHQFPNYSSELNVNALLLGDSALYLCASSLDRGGSDTQYFGPGTRLTVL.

In its sample, this clone was seen a few times. The rearrangement joins TRBV19 to TRBJ2-7; TRBD1 aligns across 7 bases. The germline V gene has CDR1 LNHDA and CDR2 SQIVND (reference sequence). The ends lost 5 bases at V and 3 bases at J; junction bases unmatched: 7. The length of the CDR3 is 14 residues. The CDR3 sequence: CASSSGTENYEQYF. CDR3 DNA sequence: TGTGCCAGTAGTTCCGGGACAGAGAACTACGAGCAGTACTTC.

The chain recombines TRBV28 with TRBJ1-2; D gene ambiguous. The CDR3 covers 12 residues. Germline CDR1 reads MDHEN; CDR2 reads SYDVKM. V dropped 3 bases and J dropped 6 bases, with 8 bases sitting between them. The CDR3 here is CASSFGVNGYTF. The CDR3 coding sequence is TGTGCCAGCAGTTTCGGGGTGAATGGCTACACCTTC.